The 20 T cell receptor beta chains below were found in one sample sequenced in a study of blood T cell repertoires in COVID-19. This table comes from immunoSEQ multiplex PCR, and its TCRdb copy is limited to in-frame clones, with some not included. The sample carries more than 300,000 clones, approximately 90% recorded once. Sequenced input: PBMCs or T cells enriched from blood (not recorded which). The source is a woman younger than 35 who had recovered from COVID-19.

The chain employs TRBV10-3 and TRBJ2-7, with 7 positions matching TRBD1. Germline V CDR1 and CDR2: ENHRY, SYGVKD. V trimming: 1 base; J trimming: 6 bases; junction bases outside the gene matches: 3. This CDR3 is built from 13 residues. CDR3 sequence: CAISELAGGEQYF. As DNA, the CDR3 is TGTGCCATCAGTGAGTTAGCAGGGGGCGAGCAGTACTTC.

The chain joins TRBV6-1 to TRBJ2-5; 8 bases are a match to TRBD1. The CDR3 contains 16 residues. Trimming removed 3 bases from V and 0 bases from J; junction bases left unmatched: 6. The germline V gene has CDR1 MNHNS and CDR2 SASEGT. The CDR3 region has the DNA TGTGCCAGCAGTGAGGGGACAGGCGCGTACCAAGAGACCCAGTACTTC. Amino acid sequence: CASSEGTGAYQETQYF.

Only one count was recorded for this clone. The chain recombines TRBV5-6 with TRBJ1-1; TRBD1 agrees at 7 bases. Germline trimming cut 4 bases from V and 0 bases from J; bases unmatched to any gene: 15. The CDR3 contains 18 residues. Germline values: CDR1 SGHDT, CDR2 YYEEEE. The CDR3 sequence: CASSPIEDRAPLNTEAFF. In DNA form, the CDR3 reads TGTGCCAGCAGCCCCATAGAAGACAGGGCGCCCTTGAACACTGAAGCTTTCTTT.

The chain couples TRBV5-1 to TRBJ2-3, with TRBD1 matching 8 bases. Germline CDR1 is SGHRS and CDR2 is YFSETQ. The J segment lost 2 bases and the V segment lost 4 bases, leaving 6 bases of the junction unmatched. This CDR3 has 15 residues. CDR3 coding DNA: TGCGCCAGCAGCACCGGGACAGGCTACACAGATACGCAGTATTTT. Protein: CASSTGTGYTDTQYF.

The rearrangement uses TRBV19 and TRBJ1-5; D unresolved. Per germline, CDR1 LNHDA and CDR2 SQIVND (reference sequence). This CDR3 has 14 residues. Trimming shortened V by 7 bases and J by 0 bases, and 10 bases separated the two germline ends. In DNA form, the CDR3 reads TGTGCCAGTACTTCCAGGCTTAGCAATCAGCCCCAGCATTTT. Protein sequence: CASTSRLSNQPQHF.

The chain joins TRBV19 to TRBJ2-4, with D hard to call. Germline V CDR1 and CDR2: LNHDA, SQIVND (reference sequence). The CDR3 is made up of 12 amino acids. V lost 4 bases, J lost 3 bases, and 4 bases lay in between. The CDR3: CASSSGKNIQYF. The DNA of the CDR3 is TGTGCCAGTAGTAGCGGCAAAAACATTCAGTACTTC. The full variable domain, completed using reference TRBV19 and TRBJ2-4, is DGGITQSPKYLFRKEGQNVTLSCEQNLNHDAMYWYRQDPGQGLRLIYYSQIVNDFQKGDIAEGYSVSREKKESFPLTVTSAQKNPTAFYLCASSSGKNIQYFGAGTRLSVL.

The chain joins TRBV6-5 to TRBJ1-1, with D perhaps TRBD1 (5 bases). Germline V CDR1 and CDR2: MNHEY, SVGAGI. V was trimmed by 8 bases and J by 3 bases, leaving 7 bases between them. This CDR3 is 11 amino acids long. CDR3 DNA: TGTGCCAGCTTCAGGGACACTGAAGCTTTCTTT. Translated: CASFRDTEAFF.

This rearrangement joins TRBV13 to TRBJ2-2; 10 bases match TRBD1. The CDR3 runs to 14 residues. The V gene end was trimmed by 5 bases and the J gene end by 6 bases; junction bases not matched to a gene: 3. In germline, CDR1 is PRHDT, CDR2 FYEKMQ (reference sequence). CDR3 sequence (DNA): TGTGCCAGCAGCGCCGGGACAGGGGCCGGGGAGCTGTTTTTT. Translation: CASSAGTGAGELFF.

The chain recombines TRBV30 with TRBJ2-3, with 8 positions matching TRBD2. The germline CDR1 and CDR2 sequences are GTSNPN and SVGIG (reference sequence). Unmatched junction bases numbered 18, after V lost 2 bases and J lost 2 bases. This CDR3 is 19 amino acids long. The CDR3 is CAWSHRYGAGGWDTDTQYF. Written as DNA, the CDR3 is TGTGCCTGGAGTCACCGGTATGGCGCGGGGGGTTGGGACACAGATACGCAGTATTTT. The variable domain in full, with the rest retrieved from reference TRBV30 and TRBJ2-3, is SQTIHQWPATLVQPVGSPLSLECTVEGTSNPNLYWYRQAAGRGLQLLFYSVGIGQISSEVPQNLSASRPQDRQFILSSKKLLLSDSGFYLCAWSHRYGAGGWDTDTQYFGPGTRLTVL.

The chain recombines TRBV7-3 with TRBJ2-2, with TRBD1 matching over 8 bases. The CDR3 is 19 residues long. V dropped 1 base and J dropped 6; count of bases not matched to a gene: 16. Per germline, CDR1 SGHTA and CDR2 FQGTGA. CDR3 loop: CASSLISLFGQGAAGELFF. CDR3 in DNA: TGTGCCAGCAGCTTAATTAGCCTTTTTGGGCAGGGGGCCGCCGGGGAGCTGTTTTTT.

The V and J genes are TRBV7-2 and TRBJ1-2; D gene unclear. Germline assignment: CDR1 SGHTA and CDR2 FQGNSA. The V gene lost 1 base and the J gene lost 2 bases, with 8 bases spanning the gap. The length of the CDR3 is 14 residues. The DNA of the CDR3 is TGTGCCAGCAGCTTAGATTCACAGAACTATGGCTACACCTTC. Protein: CASSLDSQNYGYTF.

The chain carries TRBV30 and TRBJ2-7, with TRBD1 matching over 8 bases. This CDR3 comprises 13 residues. V shed 5 bases, J shed 0 bases, and the junction held 3 bases outside the gene matches. Germline V gene lookup returns CDR1 GTSNPN and CDR2 SVGIG (reference sequence). CDR3 nucleotide sequence: TGTGCCTGGGGACAGGGTGTCTCCTACGAGCAGTACTTC. This encodes CAWGQGVSYEQYF.

V is TRBV5-8 and J is TRBJ1-2; D is undetermined. This CDR3 has 15 residues. Deletions cut 5 bases from V and 5 bases from J, with 19 bases between. Germline V gives CDR1 SGHTS, CDR2 YDEGEE. Here the CDR3 reads CASSTPGGGPYGYTF. CDR3 coding DNA: TGTGCCAGCAGTACCCCGGGAGGAGGACCTTATGGCTACACCTTC.

There are a few counts of this clone. This chain joins TRBV5-1 and TRBJ1-1; 8 nucleotides line up with TRBD1. Trimming removed 5 bases from V and 5 bases from J; junction bases left unmatched: 8. The CDR3 contains 14 residues. Per the germline V gene, CDR1 is SGHRS and CDR2 is YFSETQ. CDR3 in DNA: TGCGCCAGCAGTTCTTCAGGGGGCGGAACTGAAGCTTTCTTT. Protein: CASSSSGGGTEAFF.

This clone was observed a few times. This sequence joins TRBV6-2 or TRBV6-3 and TRBJ1-2, with D hard to call. Trimming stripped 4 bases from V and 2 bases from J, with 17 bases between. CDR3 length equals 16 residues. Germline-derived CDR1 and CDR2 are MNHEY and SVGEGT. CDR3 DNA sequence: TGTGCCAGCAGTTCCTACGTCGAGGGCTCCAACTATGGCTACACCTTC. Amino acids: CASSSYVEGSNYGYTF.

The chain joins TRBV4-1 to TRBJ1-5; a weak D match, TRBD1 (5 bases). CDR3 size: 16 residues. Trimming removed 0 bases at V and 3 bases at J, with 12 bases between. Looked up from germline, CDR1 is MGHRA and CDR2 is YSYEKL. CDR3 protein: CASSQDSGGLNQPQHF. In DNA form, the CDR3 reads TGCGCCAGCAGCCAAGATTCCGGGGGACTCAATCAGCCCCAGCATTTT.

The rearrangement joins TRBV27 to TRBJ1-1; 7 nucleotides agree with TRBD1. Per germline, CDR1 MNHEY and CDR2 SMNVEV (reference sequence). Trimming at V came to 2 bases and at J to 5 bases, leaving 5 bases not matched to a gene. CDR3 length: 14 residues. CDR3 in amino acids: CASSLTGVGTEAFF. CDR3 bases: TGTGCCAGCAGTTTAACAGGGGTAGGTACTGAAGCTTTCTTT.

V gene TRBV7-2 combines with J gene TRBJ1-2; maybe TRBD1 (6 bases). Per the germline V gene, CDR1 is SGHTA and CDR2 is FQGNSA. The V and J ends lost 5 bases and 2 bases respectively, with 9 bases between them. CDR3 size: 13 residues. The CDR3 DNA reads TGTGCCAGCAGCATAACAGGGAACTATGGCTACACCTTC. It is translated as CASSITGNYGYTF.

The rearrangement links TRBV5-1 to TRBJ2-1; 9 bases match TRBD1. The CDR3 is 13 amino acids. Unmatched junction bases numbered 5, after V lost 4 bases and J lost 9 bases. Germline V gene sequence: CDR1 SGHRS, CDR2 YFSETQ. The CDR3 region is CASSGTGKFEQFF. CDR3 nucleotide sequence: TGCGCCAGCAGCGGGACAGGGAAATTTGAGCAGTTCTTC. The entire variable domain, with the rest obtained from reference TRBV5-1 and TRBJ2-1, is as follows: KAGVTQTPRYLIKTRGQQVTLSCSPISGHRSVSWYQQTPGQGLQFLFEYFSETQRNKGNFPGRFSGRQFSNSRSEMNVSTLELGDSALYLCASSGTGKFEQFFGPGTRLTVL.

The genes are TRBV2 and TRBJ2-1, with D perhaps TRBD1 (6 bases). The CDR3 totals 14 residues. Germline CDR1 is SNHLY and CDR2 is FYNNEI. V lost 5 bases to trimming and J lost 6 bases, with 14 bases between them. For the CDR3, the DNA is TGTGCCAGCAGTTGGACAGAAGGCTCCAATGAGCAGTTCTTC. It is translated as CASSWTEGSNEQFF.